One sample yielded the 8 T cell receptor beta chains listed below, sequenced in a study of blood T cells in healthy people across ages. A second PCR, run for about 7 to 11 cycles, used a sample-barcoded 5' primer plus a J-beta primer mix. TCRdb passed the 5' RACE reads through MiXCR, listing each CDR3 protein once. Counted here are about 1,500,000 distinct CDR3 sequences, 42% occurring once; the ten biggest clones make up 7% to 9.5%. Input material: blood. The receptors here all came from a woman aged 18-35 years in good health.

The chain joins TRBV21-1 to TRBJ1-6; the table names TRBD1, a call not compared with the DNA. TRBV21-1 is termed a pseudogene. This CDR3 is built from 20 residues. This CDR3 reads CASSPLQDRAFSSYNSPLHF. In nucleotides, the CDR3 is TGTGCCAGCAGCCCCCTCCAGGACAGGGCCTTCAGCTCCTATAATTCACCCCTCCACTTT.

The V gene is TRBV12-3 or TRBV12-4, the J gene TRBJ2-2; TRBD2 is a possible D gene (5 bases). This CDR3 has 14 residues. Trimming shortened V by 11 bases and J by 3 bases, and 16 bases separated the two germline ends. Written as DNA, the CDR3 is TGTGCCGGCGGGCCGCCAGGCCACACCGGGGAGCTGTTTTTT. Protein product: CAGGPPGHTGELFF.

This chain connects TRBV7-9 to TRBJ1-4; D gene ambiguous. The CDR3 consists of 14 residues. Germline CDR1 is SEHNR and CDR2 is FQNEAQ (reference sequence). CDR3 loop: CVCRRSATNEKLFF. DNA for the CDR3: TGTGTCTGTAGGCGGTCTGCAACTAATGAAAAACTGTTTTTT.

As concerns this clonotype: One end of the junction varies from germline; a read error may be responsible. The chain combines TRBV2 with TRBJ1-6, with a possible D match to TRBD1 (6 bases). Germline V lookup: CDR1 SNHLY, CDR2 FYNNEI. The CDR3 extends over 16 amino acids. The CDR3 sequence is CASSERGSSYNSPPHF. CDR3 bases: TGTGCCAGCAGTGAAAGGGGGAGCTCCTATAATTCACCCCCCCACTTT.

The chain joins TRBV27 to TRBJ2-3; D ambiguous. Between the trimmed V and J ends, which lost 5 bases and 12 bases, there was a span of 9 bases. This CDR3 is 10 amino acids long. CDR1 is MNHEY, CDR2 SMNVEV, per germline (reference sequence). In nucleotides, the CDR3 is TGTGCCAGCAGTCTAGACCCCCAGTATTTT. It specifies CASSLDPQYF.

This clonotype has just a few counts. This chain joins TRBV20-1 and TRBJ1-2, with TRBD1 matching over 11 bases. The CDR3 consists of 13 residues. Trimming removed 5 bases from V and 7 bases from J; junction bases left unmatched: 6. Germline values: CDR1 DFQATT, CDR2 SNEGSKA (reference sequence). The CDR3 reads CSAGGQGVLGYTF. The CDR3, as DNA: TGCAGTGCTGGGGGACAGGGGGTTCTTGGCTACACCTTC.

This clonotype was picked up a small number of times. The chain employs TRBV7-2 and TRBJ2-1, with 7 bases lining up with TRBD2. J was trimmed by 7 bases and V by 1 base; bases with no gene match: 4. Germline V gives CDR1 SGHTA, CDR2 FQGNSA. The CDR3 extends over 14 amino acids. This chain's CDR3 is CASSLGGGWNEQFF. Here the CDR3 DNA reads TGTGCCAGCAGCTTAGGGGGGGGGTGGAATGAGCAGTTCTTC.

This clonotype showed up just a few times. The chain recombines TRBV7-2 with TRBJ2-1; D is unresolved. CDR1 is SGHTA and CDR2 is FQGNSA in the germline V gene. CDR3 length equals 12 residues. V lost 5 bases, J lost 8 bases, and 10 bases lay in between. CDR3 coding DNA: TGTGCCAGCAGCCCGGGCCCCCATGAGCAGTTCTTC. Its protein is CASSPGPHEQFF.